This T cell receptor beta chain appears in the sequencing data of a study of blood T cells in healthy people across ages. The study, taken as a whole, reports: The study regarded diversity estimates from one million T cells as underestimates.

To note about this clonotype: Its antigen is undetermined.

This CDR3 region has 15 residues. Deletions cut 5 bases from V and 5 bases from J, with 18 bases between. CDR1 and CDR2 (germline): SEHNR, FQNEAQ (reference sequence). For the second PCR, which ran for about 6 to 12 cycles, a sample-barcoded 5' primer and a J-beta primer mix were used. TCRdb reprocessed the 5' RACE reads with MiXCR, giving one entry per CDR3 protein. The sample gives about 840,000 distinct CDR3 sequences, 25% to 35% of which show up once; 9.5% to 13% is in the top ten. Donors were systemically healthy Caucasian individuals from Russia aged about 6 to 95 years. This same sample was also taken into another study, of T cells of mothers and their children.

The TCR was taken from a woman aged 40 to 55 in good health. The sample consisted of blood. The rearrangement links TRBV7-9 to TRBJ2-5; a possible D gene is TRBD1 (6 bases). The CDR3 region is CASSDGQLPSETQYF. The DNA of the CDR3 is TGTGCCAGCAGCGACGGACAGCTGCCCTCGGAGACCCAGTACTTC.